This T cell receptor beta chain was sequenced for a study of cytomegalovirus exposure and HLA in healthy donors. Study-level points and caveats: Owing to their indistinguishability, certain V segments, notably TRBV6-2 and TRBV6-3, were excluded. Most of the CMV-associated TCR beta chains (in a later analysis) appeared to be HLA-restricted. Donors were assumed by presence/absence analyses to have roughly uniform sequencing depth. Reportedly, diagnosis of cytomegalovirus status by the classifier showed high specificity and sensitivity.

The CDR3 has 15 residues. The V and J ends lost 2 bases and 1 base, in that order; junction bases with no gene match: 5. PCR amplification relied on 60 Vbeta primers (plus 13 Jbeta primers). Measured with immunoSEQ multiplex PCR; TCRdb has only the in-frame clones, and not every one. The data show fewer than 140,000 clones, about 75% seen once. Concerning this clone: Antigen specificity is unknown.

This TCR derives from a male donor in good health and CMV-seropositive. Input material: PBMCs. This rearrangement joins TRBV5-3 to TRBJ2-7, with 8 bases that match TRBD1. TRBV5-3 is an open reading frame, and its role is uncertain. CDR3 coding DNA: TGTGCCAGAAGCTTACCGGGACAGGCTTCCTACGAGCAGTACTTC. Its translation is CARSLPGQASYEQYF.